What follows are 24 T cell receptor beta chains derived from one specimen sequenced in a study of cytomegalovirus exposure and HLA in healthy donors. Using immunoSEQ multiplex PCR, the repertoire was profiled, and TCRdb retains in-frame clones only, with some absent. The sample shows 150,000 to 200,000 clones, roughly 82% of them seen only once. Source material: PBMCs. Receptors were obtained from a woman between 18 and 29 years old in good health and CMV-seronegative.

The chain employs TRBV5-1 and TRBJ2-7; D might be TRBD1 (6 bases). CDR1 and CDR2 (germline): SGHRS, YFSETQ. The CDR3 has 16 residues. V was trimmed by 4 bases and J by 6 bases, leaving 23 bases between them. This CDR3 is CASSLQTGKTSSEQYF. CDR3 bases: TGCGCCAGCAGCCTACAAACAGGGAAGACGAGTTCCGAGCAGTACTTC. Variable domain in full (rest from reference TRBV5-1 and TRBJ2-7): KAGVTQTPRYLIKTRGQQVTLSCSPISGHRSVSWYQQTPGQGLQFLFEYFSETQRNKGNFPGRFSGRQFSNSRSEMNVSTLELGDSALYLCASSLQTGKTSSEQYFGPGTRLTVT.

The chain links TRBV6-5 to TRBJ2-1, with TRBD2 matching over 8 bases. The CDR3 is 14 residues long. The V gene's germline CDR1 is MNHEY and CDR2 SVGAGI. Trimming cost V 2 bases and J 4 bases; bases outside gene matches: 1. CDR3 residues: CASSYPGGYNEQFF. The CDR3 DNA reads TGTGCCAGCAGTTACCCGGGAGGGTACAATGAGCAGTTCTTC.

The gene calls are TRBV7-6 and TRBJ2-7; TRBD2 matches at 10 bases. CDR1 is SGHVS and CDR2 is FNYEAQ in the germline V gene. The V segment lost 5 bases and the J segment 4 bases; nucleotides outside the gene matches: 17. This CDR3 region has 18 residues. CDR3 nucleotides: TGTGCCAGCAGCCCTTATGCGTCGGTAGCGGGAGGAAATTACGAGCAGTACTTC. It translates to CASSPYASVAGGNYEQYF.

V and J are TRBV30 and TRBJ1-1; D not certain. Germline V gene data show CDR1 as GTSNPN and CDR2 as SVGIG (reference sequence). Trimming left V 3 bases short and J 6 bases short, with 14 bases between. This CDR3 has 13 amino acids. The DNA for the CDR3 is TGTGCCTGGAGGCTTCAGGTGTCCTCTGAAGCTTTCTTT. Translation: CAWRLQVSSEAFF. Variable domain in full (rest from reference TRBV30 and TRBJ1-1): SQTIHQWPATLVQPVGSPLSLECTVEGTSNPNLYWYRQAAGRGLQLLFYSVGIGQISSEVPQNLSASRPQDRQFILSSKKLLLSDSGFYLCAWRLQVSSEAFFGQGTRLTVV.

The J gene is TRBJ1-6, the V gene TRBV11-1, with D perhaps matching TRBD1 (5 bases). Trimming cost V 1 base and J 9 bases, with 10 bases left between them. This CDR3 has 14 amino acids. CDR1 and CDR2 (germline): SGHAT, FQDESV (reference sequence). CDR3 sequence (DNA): TGTGCCAGCAGCTTAGTTGACAGCTCTTCACCCCTCCACTTT. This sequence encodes CASSLVDSSSPLHF.

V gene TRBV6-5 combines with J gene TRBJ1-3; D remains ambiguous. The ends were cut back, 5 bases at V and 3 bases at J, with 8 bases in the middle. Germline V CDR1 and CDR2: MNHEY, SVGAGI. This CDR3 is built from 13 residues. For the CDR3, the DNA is TGTGCCAGCAGTCCGGGAGGTGGAAACACCATATATTTT. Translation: CASSPGGGNTIYF.

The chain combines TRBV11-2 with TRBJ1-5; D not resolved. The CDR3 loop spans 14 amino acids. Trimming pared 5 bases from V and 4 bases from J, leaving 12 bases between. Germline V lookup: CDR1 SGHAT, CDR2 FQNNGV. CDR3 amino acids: CASSRYSTNQPQHF. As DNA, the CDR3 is TGTGCCAGCAGCCGTTATTCCACAAATCAGCCCCAGCATTTT. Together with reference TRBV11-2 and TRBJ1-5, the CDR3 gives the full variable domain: EAGVAQSPRYKIIEKRQSVAFWCNPISGHATLYWYQQILGQGPKLLIQFQNNGVVDDSQLPKDRFSAERLKGVDSTLKIQPAKLEDSAVYLCASSRYSTNQPQHFGDGTRLSIL.

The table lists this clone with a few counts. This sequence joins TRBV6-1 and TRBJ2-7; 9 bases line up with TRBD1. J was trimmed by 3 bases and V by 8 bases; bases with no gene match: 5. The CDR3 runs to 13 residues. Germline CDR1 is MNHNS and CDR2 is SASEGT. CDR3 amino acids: CASGTGPDYEQYF. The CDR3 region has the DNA TGTGCCAGCGGGACAGGGCCGGACTACGAGCAGTACTTC.

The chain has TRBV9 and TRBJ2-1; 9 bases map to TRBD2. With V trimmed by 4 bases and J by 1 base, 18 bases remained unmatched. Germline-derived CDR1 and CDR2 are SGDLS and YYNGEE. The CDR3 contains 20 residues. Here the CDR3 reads CASSNPSLGGRAVSYNEQFF. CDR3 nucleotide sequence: TGTGCCAGCAGCAACCCCTCTCTAGGCGGGAGGGCCGTGTCCTACAATGAGCAGTTCTTC.

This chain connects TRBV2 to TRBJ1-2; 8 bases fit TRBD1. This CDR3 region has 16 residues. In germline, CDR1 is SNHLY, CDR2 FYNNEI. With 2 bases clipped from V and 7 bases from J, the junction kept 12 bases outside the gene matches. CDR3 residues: CASSENAGRGLSGYTF. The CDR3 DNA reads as TGTGCCAGCAGTGAAAACGCGGGCAGGGGGCTCTCTGGCTACACCTTC.

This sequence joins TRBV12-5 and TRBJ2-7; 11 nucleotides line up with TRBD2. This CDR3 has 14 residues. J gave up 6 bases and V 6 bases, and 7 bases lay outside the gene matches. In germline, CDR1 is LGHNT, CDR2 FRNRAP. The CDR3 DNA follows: TGTGCTAGTGGCTCTAGCGGGGGGCCTGTCGAGCAGTACTTC. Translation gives CASGSSGGPVEQYF.

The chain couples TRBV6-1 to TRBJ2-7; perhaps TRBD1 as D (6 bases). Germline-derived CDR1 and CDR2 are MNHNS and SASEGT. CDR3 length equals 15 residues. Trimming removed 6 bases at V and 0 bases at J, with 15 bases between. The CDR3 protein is CASSEDSESSYEQYF. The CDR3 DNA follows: TGTGCCAGCAGCGAGGACAGCGAGAGCTCCTACGAGCAGTACTTC.

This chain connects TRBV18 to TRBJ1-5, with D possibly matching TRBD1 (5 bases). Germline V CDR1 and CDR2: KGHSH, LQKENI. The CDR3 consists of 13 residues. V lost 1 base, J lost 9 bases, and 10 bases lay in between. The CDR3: CASSPRGEGPQHF. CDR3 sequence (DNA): TGTGCCAGCTCACCACGGGGGGAAGGGCCCCAGCATTTT.

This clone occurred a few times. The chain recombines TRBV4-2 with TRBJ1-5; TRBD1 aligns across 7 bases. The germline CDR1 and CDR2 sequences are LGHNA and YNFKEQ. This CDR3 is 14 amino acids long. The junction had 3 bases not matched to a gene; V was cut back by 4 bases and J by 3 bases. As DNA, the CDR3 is TGTGCCAGCAGCCGCAGGGGGTACAATCAGCCCCAGCATTTT. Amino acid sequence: CASSRRGYNQPQHF.

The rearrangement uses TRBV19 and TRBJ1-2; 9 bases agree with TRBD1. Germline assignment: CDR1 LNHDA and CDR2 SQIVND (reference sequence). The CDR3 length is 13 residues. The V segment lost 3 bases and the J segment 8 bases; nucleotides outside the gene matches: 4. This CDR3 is CASSMGQGMGYTF. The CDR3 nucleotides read TGTGCCAGTAGTATGGGACAGGGTATGGGCTACACCTTC.

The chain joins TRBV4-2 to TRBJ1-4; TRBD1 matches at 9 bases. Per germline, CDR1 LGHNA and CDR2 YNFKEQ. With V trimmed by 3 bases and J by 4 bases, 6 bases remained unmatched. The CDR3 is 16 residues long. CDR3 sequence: CASSHPGGQGNEKLFF. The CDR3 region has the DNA TGTGCCAGCAGCCACCCCGGGGGACAGGGTAATGAAAAACTGTTTTTT.

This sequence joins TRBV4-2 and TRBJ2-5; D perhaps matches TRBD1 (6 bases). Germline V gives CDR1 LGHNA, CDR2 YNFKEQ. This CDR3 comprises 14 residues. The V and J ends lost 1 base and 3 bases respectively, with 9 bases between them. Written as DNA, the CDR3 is TGTGCCAGCAGCCAAGCAGGGGATAAAGAGACCCAGTACTTC. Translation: CASSQAGDKETQYF.

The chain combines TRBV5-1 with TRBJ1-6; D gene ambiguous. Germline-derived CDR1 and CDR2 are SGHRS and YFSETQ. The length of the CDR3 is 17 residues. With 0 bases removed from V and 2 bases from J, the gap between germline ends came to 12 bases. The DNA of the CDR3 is TGCGCCAGCAGCTTGGGGGAGATTATAGCCTATAATTCACCCCTCCACTTT. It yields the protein CASSLGEIIAYNSPLHF.

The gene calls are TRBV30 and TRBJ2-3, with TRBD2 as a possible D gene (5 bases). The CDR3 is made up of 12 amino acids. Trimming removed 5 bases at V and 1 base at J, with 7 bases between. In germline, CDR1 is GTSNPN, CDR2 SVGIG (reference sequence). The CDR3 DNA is TGTGCCTGGTGGGGAGGCACAGATACGCAGTATTTT. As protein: CAWWGGTDTQYF.

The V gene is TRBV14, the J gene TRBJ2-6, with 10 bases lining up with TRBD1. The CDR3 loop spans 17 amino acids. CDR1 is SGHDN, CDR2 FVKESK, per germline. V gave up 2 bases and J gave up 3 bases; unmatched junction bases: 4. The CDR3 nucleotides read TGTGCCAGCAGCCAAAGACAGGGGGCGTTTGGGGCCAACGTCCTGACTTTC. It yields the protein CASSQRQGAFGANVLTF.

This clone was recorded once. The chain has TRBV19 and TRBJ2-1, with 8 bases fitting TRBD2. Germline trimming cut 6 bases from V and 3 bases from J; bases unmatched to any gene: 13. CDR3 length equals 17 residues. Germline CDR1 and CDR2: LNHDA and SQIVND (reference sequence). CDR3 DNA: TGTGCCAGTAGGGGGGGAGCGGGAGCAGTAGTCTACAATGAGCAGTTCTTC. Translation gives CASRGGAGAVVYNEQFF.

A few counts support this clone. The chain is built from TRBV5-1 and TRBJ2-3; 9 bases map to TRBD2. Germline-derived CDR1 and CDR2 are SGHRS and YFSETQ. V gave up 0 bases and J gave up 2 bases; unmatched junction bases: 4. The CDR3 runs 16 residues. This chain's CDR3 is CASSLARGGYTDTQYF. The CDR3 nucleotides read TGCGCCAGCAGCTTGGCGCGGGGGGGTTACACAGATACGCAGTATTTT.

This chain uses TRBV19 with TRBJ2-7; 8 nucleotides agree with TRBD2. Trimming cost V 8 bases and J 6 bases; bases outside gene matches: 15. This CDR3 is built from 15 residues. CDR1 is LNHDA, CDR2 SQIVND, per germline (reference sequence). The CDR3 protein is CASSSVGSGMFEQYF. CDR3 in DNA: TGTGCCAGTTCCTCCGTGGGTAGCGGGATGTTCGAGCAGTACTTC.

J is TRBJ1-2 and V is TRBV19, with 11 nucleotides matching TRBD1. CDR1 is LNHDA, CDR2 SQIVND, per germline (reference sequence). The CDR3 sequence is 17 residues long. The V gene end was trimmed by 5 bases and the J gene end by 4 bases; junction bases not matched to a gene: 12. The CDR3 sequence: CASSRDFGGQGAYGYTF. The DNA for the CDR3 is TGTGCCAGTAGTCGGGATTTTGGCGGACAGGGGGCCTATGGCTACACCTTC.